This TCR beta chain is from a study of blood T cell repertoires in COVID-19. Study-wide background: The United States, Italy and Spain were the sources of the acute and convalescent COVID-19 samples. The analysed material was cDNA or gDNA that came from T cells, B-cell-depleted T cells, or PBMCs.

In the study's own analysis: Estimates of nucleated cell counts were drawn from the amplification of reference gene primers. Sequenced by immunoSEQ multiplex PCR; TCRdb stores in-frame clones only, minus some. The V and J calls and the clone size are those of that table, but D and trimming were determined from the DNA. The sample contains a few hundred thousand clones, around 86% of which appear only once. V lost 3 bases and J 4 bases, leaving 12 bases between the germline ends. This CDR3 spans 14 amino acids. Germline V CDR1 and CDR2: SGHAT, FQNNGV. Sequencing input: peripheral blood. The receptor's source is a woman aged 45-59 years with acute or convalescent COVID-19. The rearrangement joins TRBV11-2 to TRBJ1-1, with TRBD1 as a possible D gene (5 bases). The CDR3 region is CASSFRQTRTEAFF. The CDR3 DNA sequence: TGTGCCAGCAGCTTCCGACAGACACGCACTGAAGCTTTCTTT.